This TCR beta chain emerged from a study of beta chain features in type 1 diabetes (dated by TCRdb to the late 2010s). Describing the broader study: Mean age, gender distribution, total cell number and subset yield did not differ between patients and healthy donors. A total of about 100,000,000 sorted cells were examined across all samples, and RNA yield correlated strongly with the number of cells per subset. The study compared TCRB repertoires of sorted circulating CD4+ T cell subsets between recently diagnosed type 1 diabetes patients and matched healthy donors. Whereas all 28 donors provided naive and central memory subsets, regulatory and stem cell-like memory subsets were isolated from just 8 patients and roughly eight healthy donors.

A single peripheral blood draw of 90 to 150 mL on average was collected from each donor into heparinised tubes. A BD FACSAria II and a panel including CD45RO, CCR7, CD25, CD127, CD95 and CD27 were used to sort naive, central memory, regulatory and stem cell-like memory CD4+ T cells. Purity was above 95% for every sorted population. Right away, PBMCs were isolated by Lymphoprep density gradient centrifugation and were stained directly, with no culture step. To minimize batch effects, samples were stained and sorted in pairs, one healthy donor with one patient per experiment. This clone has just a few counts. Its antigen target is currently unknown. No quality values exist for individual bases; no much larger clone is one base distant. The entire amount of isolated RNA was reverse transcribed using the High Capacity cDNA Reverse Transcription Kit, so the sequenced TCRB transcripts were expressed ones. Deep immunoSEQ sequencing was performed on naive, central memory and regulatory T cell samples, with an average of about 3.57 million total reads per sample. Sorted cells were lysed in RLT buffer, and RNA was extracted using DNase-treated RNeasy Micro or Mini kits according to cell number. Each cell subset was processed on its own to prevent cross-contamination, while patient and healthy donor samples were processed together. The immunoSEQ multiplex PCR was used to amplify TCRB sequences from cDNA, yielding 87-bp fragments that span the CDR3 region. Sequencing of the amplicons was performed on the Illumina HiSeq platform. The published analysis was carried out like this. Synthetic template baselines were used to correct PCR bias computationally, reads within Hamming distance 2 were collapsed together, and singletons that could not be merged were discarded. Reads were aligned to IMGT to assign V, D and J genes, CDR3 length, and insertions or deletions at six rearrangement sites. Within each subset, clonotype counts were normalized to sorted cell number, after which true diversity and Gini coefficients were computed with the tcR R package. The overlap coefficient, calculated on TCRB nucleotide sequences, was used to quantify repertoire sharing. TCRdb carries this immuneACCESS record with in-frame sequences only. Its versions omit some clonotypes, under half of them owing to an unresolved V gene in the studies checked, with the rest unexplained. That table gives V, J and clone size, and the DNA gave D and trimming. The sample table holds around 170,000 clones, of which about 9% were seen once. Roughly 0.72% of the sample rests with the top ten.

Here is what the overall study found, with its caveats: The naive, central memory and regulatory TCRB repertoires appeared to resemble one another more closely among patients than among healthy donors. Fewer insertions and more nucleotide deletions at VDJ recombination sites were observed in patients with type 1 diabetes, implying thymic rearrangement abnormalities. Type 1 diabetes patients showed a moderate but significant shortening of TCRB CDR3 length in all four CD4+ subsets. PCR may preferentially amplify shorter templates, but because patient and control samples were amplified and corrected together, any resulting skew would affect both groups equally. Only small numbers of individuals were included in the HLA sub-analyses, which left unresolved whether HLA type had any influence on TCRB rearrangement. Because cDNA rather than genomic DNA was sequenced, highly expressing activated cells could have been over-represented, although no difference in activation and CD3 levels was found between groups.

Source material: central memory CD4+ T cells from blood. The sequence came from a woman in her twenties or thirties with type 1 diabetes.

DNA sequence: TGTGCCATCAGTGAGTCGGCAGCGGGAGTGAACAATGAGCAGTTCTTC. Its protein is CAISESAAGVNNEQFF. The chain uses TRBV10-3 and TRBJ2-1; TRBD2 fits 8 bases in the junction. Trimming takes 0 bases off V and 5 bases off J; junction bases not matched to a gene: 6. Spanning cysteine to phenylalanine, the CDR3 consists of 16 amino acids. Only the CDR3 DNA is retained, 48 bases long and in frame from the first base. CDR1 ENHRY and CDR2 SYGVKD were looked up in the germline V gene.